This T cell receptor (beta chain) stems from a study of OX40 agonist ivuxolimab in advanced cancers. Trimming took 2 bases from V and 5 from J, leaving 9 bases between them. The germline gives CDR1 MNHEY, CDR2 SVGAGI. This CDR3 comprises 13 residues. TCRdb's copy holds only in-frame clones and misses some; the assay was immunoSEQ multiplex PCR. The sample has 55,000 to 70,000 clones, 75% to 90% seen once; the top ten hold less than 4%. The chain combines TRBV6-5 with TRBJ2-5; no clear D gene. The origin of this receptor is an adult with an advanced solid tumor such as melanoma, head and neck, liver or kidney cancer. The sample was CD4+ or CD8+ T cells sorted from blood, taken in a trial of the OX40 agonist ivuxolimab. The CDR3: CASSYRERETQYF. Here the CDR3 DNA reads TGTGCCAGCAGTTACAGGGAACGGGAGACCCAGTACTTC.